This TCR beta chain comes out of a study of T cells in Graves' hyperthyroidism and ophthalmopathy. Amplification of TCR beta CDR3 regions used RNA as the template. A set of HTBI primers served as the primers for a first-round RT-PCR of the TCR CDR3. One entry per CDR3 protein results from TCRdb running MiXCR on the multiplex PCR reads. The profile shows around 350,000 distinct CDR3 sequences, roughly 15% of them singletons. CDR3 length equals 13 residues. The germline V and J ends were trimmed by 5 bases and 3 bases, with 10 bases remaining between them. Germline V gene sequence: CDR1 SNHLY, CDR2 FYNNEI.

The receptor was derived from an older woman with Graves' ophthalmopathy. The specimen was blood. The genes are TRBV2 and TRBJ2-5; D gene uncertain. CDR3 bases: TGTGCCAGCAGTATACCCGGTAAAGAGACCCAGTACTTC. Amino acid sequence: CASSIPGKETQYF.